These T cell receptor beta chains were read from a single sample in a study of early T cells in non-severe SARS-CoV-2 infection. TCRdb used MiXCR to reprocess the 5' RACE reads, holding one entry per CDR3 protein. The sample consists of roughly 48,000 distinct CDR3 sequences, about 5.6% of them appearing once. The sample was whole blood. These receptors all stem from an adult who was a healthcare worker with PCR-confirmed SARS-CoV-2 infection or an uninfected control (not recorded which). Each CDR3 is given with its conserved first and last residue. Fields, in order: J gene, V gene, CDR3 protein.

>TRBJ1-6|TRBV27
CASSVTHYSPLHF
>TRBJ2-5|TRBV10-3
CAISETQETQYF
>TRBJ2-3|TRBV30
CAWTLAFRPDTQYF
>TRBJ1-3|TRBV20-1
CSARSSGSGNTIYF
>TRBJ1-2|TRBV18
CASSPGQDNYGYTF
>TRBJ2-3|TRBV7-2
CASSRSGGTQYF
>TRBJ1-2|TRBV27
CASSLRDGSYGYTF
>TRBJ2-5|TRBV29-1
CSISSTSGGLQETQYF
>TRBJ2-1|TRBV2
CASMEGVGGRKDEQFF
>TRBJ2-1|TRBV6-4
CASSRAAEPYNEQFF
>TRBJ2-5|TRBV9
CASSRQAGVETQYF
>TRBJ2-2|TRBV20-1
CSADNRETGELFF
>TRBJ2-1|TRBV5-4
CASSLGGPSSYNEQFF